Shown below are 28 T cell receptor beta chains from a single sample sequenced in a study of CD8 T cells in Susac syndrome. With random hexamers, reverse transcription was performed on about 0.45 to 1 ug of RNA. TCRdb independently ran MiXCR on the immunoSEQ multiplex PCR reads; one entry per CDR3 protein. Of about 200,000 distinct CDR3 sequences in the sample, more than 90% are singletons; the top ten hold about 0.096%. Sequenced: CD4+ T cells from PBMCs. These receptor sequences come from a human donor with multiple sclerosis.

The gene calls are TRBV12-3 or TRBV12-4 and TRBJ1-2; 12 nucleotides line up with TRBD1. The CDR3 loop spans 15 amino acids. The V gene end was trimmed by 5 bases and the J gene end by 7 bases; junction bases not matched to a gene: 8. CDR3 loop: CASSPPGQGAVGYTF. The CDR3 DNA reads TGTGCCAGCAGTCCACCGGGACAGGGGGCAGTTGGCTACACCTTC.

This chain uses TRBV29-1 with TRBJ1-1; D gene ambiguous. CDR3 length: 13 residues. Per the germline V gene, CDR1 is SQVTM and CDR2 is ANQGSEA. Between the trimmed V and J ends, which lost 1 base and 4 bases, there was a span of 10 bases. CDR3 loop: CSVEGAWGTEAFF. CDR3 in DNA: TGCAGCGTTGAAGGGGCGTGGGGCACTGAAGCTTTCTTT.

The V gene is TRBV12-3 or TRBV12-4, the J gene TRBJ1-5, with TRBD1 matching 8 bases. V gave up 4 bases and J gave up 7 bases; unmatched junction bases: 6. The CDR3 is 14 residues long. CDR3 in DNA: TGTGCCAGCAGTTCTGGGACAGGCGGCCAGCCCCAGCATTTT. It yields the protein CASSSGTGGQPQHF.

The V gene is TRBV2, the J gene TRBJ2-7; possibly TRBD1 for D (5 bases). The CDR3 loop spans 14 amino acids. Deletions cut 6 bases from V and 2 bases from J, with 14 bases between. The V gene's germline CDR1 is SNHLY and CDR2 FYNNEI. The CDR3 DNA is TGTGCCAGCAGCTACCAGGGTTCCACCTACGAGCAGTACTTC. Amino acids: CASSYQGSTYEQYF.

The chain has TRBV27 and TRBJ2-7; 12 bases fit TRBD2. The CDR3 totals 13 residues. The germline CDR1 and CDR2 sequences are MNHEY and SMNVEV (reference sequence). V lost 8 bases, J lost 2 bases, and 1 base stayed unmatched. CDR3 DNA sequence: TGTGCCAGCCGACTAGCGGGAGCCTACGAGCAGTACTTC. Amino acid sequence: CASRLAGAYEQYF.

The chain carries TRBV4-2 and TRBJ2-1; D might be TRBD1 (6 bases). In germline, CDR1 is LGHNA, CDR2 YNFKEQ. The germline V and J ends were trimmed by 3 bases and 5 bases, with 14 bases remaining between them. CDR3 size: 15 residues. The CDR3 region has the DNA TGTGCCAGCAGCCATCTCAGGACAGCTAACAATGAGCAGTTCTTC. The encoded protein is CASSHLRTANNEQFF.

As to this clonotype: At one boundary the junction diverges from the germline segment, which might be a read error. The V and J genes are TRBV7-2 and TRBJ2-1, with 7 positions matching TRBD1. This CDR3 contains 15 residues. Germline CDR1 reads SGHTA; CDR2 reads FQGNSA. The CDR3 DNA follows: TGTGCCAGCAGTTTAGCAGCACAGGGGAACAATGAGCAGTTCTTC. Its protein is CASSLAAQGNNEQFF.

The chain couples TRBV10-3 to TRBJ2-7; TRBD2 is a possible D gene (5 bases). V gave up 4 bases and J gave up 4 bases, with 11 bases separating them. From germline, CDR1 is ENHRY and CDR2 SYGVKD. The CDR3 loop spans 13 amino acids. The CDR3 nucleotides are TGTGCCATCAGTGGATTATCGGGATACGAGCAGTACTTC. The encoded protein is CAISGLSGYEQYF.

The CDR3 nucleotides are TGCAGCGTTTCTTCGGGACACAGGAACTATGGCTACACCTTC. Protein product: CSVSSGHRNYGYTF. This chain connects TRBV29-1 to TRBJ1-2; D possibly corresponds to TRBD1 (6 bases). V lost 5 bases and J 2 bases, leaving 15 bases between the germline ends. This CDR3 contains 14 residues. CDR1 and CDR2 from the germline V gene are SQVTM and ANQGSEA. Variable domain in full (rest from reference TRBV29-1 and TRBJ1-2): SAVISQKPSRDICQRGTSLTIQCQVDSQVTMMFWYRQQPGQSLTLIATANQGSEATYESGFVIDKFPISRPNLTFSTLTVSNMSPEDSSIYLCSVSSGHRNYGYTFGSGTRLTVV.

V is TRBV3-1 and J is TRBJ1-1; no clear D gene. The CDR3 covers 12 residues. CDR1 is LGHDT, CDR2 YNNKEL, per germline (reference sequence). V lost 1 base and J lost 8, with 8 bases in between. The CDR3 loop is CASSQGQLEAFF. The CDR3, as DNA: TGTGCCAGCAGCCAAGGCCAACTGGAAGCTTTCTTT.

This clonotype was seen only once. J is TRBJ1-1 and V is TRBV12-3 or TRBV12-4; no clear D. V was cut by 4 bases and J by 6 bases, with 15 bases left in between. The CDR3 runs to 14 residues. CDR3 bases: TGTGCCAGCAGTTGGAGTTTGGGTCGGTCTGAAGCTTTCTTT. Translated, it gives CASSWSLGRSEAFF.

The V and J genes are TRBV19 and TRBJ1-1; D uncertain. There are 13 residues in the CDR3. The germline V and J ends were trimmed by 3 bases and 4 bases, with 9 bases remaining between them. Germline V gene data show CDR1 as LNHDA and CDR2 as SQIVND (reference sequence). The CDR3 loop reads CASSMAETTEAFF. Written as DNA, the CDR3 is TGTGCCAGTAGTATGGCAGAGACCACTGAAGCTTTCTTT.

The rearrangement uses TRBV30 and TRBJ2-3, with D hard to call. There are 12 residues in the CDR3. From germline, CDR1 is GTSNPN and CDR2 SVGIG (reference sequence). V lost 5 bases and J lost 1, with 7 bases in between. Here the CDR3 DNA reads TGTGCCTGGGGTCCCGGCACAGATACGCAGTATTTT. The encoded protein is CAWGPGTDTQYF.

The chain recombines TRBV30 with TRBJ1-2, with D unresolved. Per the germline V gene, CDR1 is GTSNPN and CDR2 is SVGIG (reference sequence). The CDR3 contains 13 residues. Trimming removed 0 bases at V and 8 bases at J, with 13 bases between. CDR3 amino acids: CAWSVYSAQGYTF. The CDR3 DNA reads TGTGCCTGGAGTGTATATTCAGCCCAGGGCTACACCTTC.

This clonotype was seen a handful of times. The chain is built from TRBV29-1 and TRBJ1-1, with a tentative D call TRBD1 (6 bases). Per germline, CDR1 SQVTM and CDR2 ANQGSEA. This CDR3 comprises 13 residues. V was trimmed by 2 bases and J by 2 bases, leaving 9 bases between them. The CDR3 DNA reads TGCAGCGTTGAACGGGGGACAAACACTGAAGCTTTCTTT. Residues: CSVERGTNTEAFF.

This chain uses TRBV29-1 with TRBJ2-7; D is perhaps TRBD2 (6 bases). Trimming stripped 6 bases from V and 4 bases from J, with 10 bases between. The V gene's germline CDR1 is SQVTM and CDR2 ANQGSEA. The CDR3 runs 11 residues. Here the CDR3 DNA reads TGCAGCGTCCGGGGGACTTACGAGCAGTACTTC. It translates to CSVRGTYEQYF.

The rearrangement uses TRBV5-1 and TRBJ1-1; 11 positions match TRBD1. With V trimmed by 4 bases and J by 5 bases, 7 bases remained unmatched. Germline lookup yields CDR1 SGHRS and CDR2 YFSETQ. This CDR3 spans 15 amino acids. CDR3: CASSETGQGETEAFF. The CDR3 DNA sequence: TGCGCCAGCAGCGAGACGGGACAGGGGGAAACTGAAGCTTTCTTT.

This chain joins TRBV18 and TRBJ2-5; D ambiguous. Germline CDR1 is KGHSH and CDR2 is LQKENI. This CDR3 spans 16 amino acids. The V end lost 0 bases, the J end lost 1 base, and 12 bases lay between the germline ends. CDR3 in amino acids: CASSPPHAFIQETQYF. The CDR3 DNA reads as TGTGCCAGCTCACCACCTCACGCATTTATCCAAGAGACCCAGTACTTC.

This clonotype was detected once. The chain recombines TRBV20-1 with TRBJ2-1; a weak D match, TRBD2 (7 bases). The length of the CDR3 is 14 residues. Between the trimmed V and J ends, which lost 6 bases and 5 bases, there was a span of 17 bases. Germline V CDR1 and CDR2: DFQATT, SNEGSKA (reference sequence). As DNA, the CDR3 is TGCAGTGCCCCCATCCACGGGGGGCACAATGAGCAGTTCTTC. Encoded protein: CSAPIHGGHNEQFF.

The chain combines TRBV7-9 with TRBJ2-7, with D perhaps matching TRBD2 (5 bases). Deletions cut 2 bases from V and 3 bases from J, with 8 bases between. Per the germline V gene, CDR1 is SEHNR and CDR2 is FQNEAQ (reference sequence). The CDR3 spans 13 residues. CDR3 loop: CASSLSGNYEQYF. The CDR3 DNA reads TGTGCCAGCAGCTTATCGGGGAACTACGAGCAGTACTTC.

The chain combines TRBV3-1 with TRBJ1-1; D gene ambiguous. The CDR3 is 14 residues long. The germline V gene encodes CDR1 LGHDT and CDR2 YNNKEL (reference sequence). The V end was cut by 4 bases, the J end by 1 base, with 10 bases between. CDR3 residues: CASSLEIANTEAFF. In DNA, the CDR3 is TGTGCCAGCAGCCTAGAAATTGCGAACACTGAAGCTTTCTTT.

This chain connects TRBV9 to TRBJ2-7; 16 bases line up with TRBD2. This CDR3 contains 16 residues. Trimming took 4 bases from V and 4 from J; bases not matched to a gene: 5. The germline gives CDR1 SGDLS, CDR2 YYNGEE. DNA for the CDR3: TGTGCCAGCAGCCCTACGGGACTAGCGGGAGGGTACGAGCAGTACTTC. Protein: CASSPTGLAGGYEQYF.

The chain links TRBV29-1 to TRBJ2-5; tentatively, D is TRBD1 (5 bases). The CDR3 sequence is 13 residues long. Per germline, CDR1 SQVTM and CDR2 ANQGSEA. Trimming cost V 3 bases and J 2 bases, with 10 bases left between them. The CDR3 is CSVEGPSQETQYF. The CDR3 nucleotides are TGCAGCGTTGAGGGGCCGAGTCAAGAGACCCAGTACTTC.

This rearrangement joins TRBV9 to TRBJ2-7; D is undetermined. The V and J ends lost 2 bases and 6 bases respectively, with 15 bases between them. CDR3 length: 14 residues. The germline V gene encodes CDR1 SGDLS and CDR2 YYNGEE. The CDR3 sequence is CASSVLGESVEQYF. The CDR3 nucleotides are TGTGCCAGCAGCGTGCTAGGCGAGTCGGTCGAGCAGTACTTC.

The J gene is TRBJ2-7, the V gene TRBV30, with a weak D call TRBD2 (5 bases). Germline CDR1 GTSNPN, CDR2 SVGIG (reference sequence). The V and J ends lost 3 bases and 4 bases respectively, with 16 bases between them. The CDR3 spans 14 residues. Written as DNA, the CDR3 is TGTGCCTGGAGCCCCGACCTGGGAGCTTACGAGCAGTACTTC. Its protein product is CAWSPDLGAYEQYF.

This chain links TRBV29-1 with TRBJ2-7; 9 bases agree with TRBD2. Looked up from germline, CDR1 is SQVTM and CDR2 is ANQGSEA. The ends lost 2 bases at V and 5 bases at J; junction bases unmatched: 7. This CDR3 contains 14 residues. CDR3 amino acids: CSVERREGVHEQYF. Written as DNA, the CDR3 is TGCAGCGTTGAAAGGCGGGAGGGCGTCCACGAGCAGTACTTC.

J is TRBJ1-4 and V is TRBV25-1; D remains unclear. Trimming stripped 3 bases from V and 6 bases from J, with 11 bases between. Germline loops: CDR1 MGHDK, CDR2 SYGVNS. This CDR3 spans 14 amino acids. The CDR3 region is CASSDSWVDEKLFF. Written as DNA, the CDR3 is TGTGCCAGCAGTGACTCATGGGTGGATGAAAAACTGTTTTTT.

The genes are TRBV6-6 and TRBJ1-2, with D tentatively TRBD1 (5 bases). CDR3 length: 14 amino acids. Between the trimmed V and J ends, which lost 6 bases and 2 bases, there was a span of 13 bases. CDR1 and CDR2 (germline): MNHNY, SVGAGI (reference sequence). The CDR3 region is CASSPGTGNYGYTF. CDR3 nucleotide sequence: TGTGCCAGCAGCCCTGGGACGGGCAACTATGGCTACACCTTC.